This T cell receptor beta chain was profiled in a study of long-term antiretroviral therapy in people with HIV. This clone occurred once. The antigen is undetermined. Germline V gene sequence: CDR1 SGHNT, CDR2 YYREEE (reference sequence). The CDR3 is made up of 14 amino acids. Losses at the gene ends were 5 bases for V and 1 base for J; bases not matched to a gene: 5. All donors provided no fewer than one pre-ART and no fewer than two post-ART PBMC samples. Participants who had HIV were, without exception, treated in the United States. General study points: Repertoire dominance by clones expanded before ART was seen at all time points. Diversity increased after ART yet remained lower than in transplant donor controls.

Version v3.0 of the immunoSEQ assay ran at survey level. Data came from immunoSEQ multiplex PCR; TCRdb stores just in-frame clones and leaves some out. This table has tens of thousands of clones, 80% to 85% appearing once. The sample in question was unsorted PBMCs, obtained 1.2 years after starting antiretroviral therapy. This TCR was sampled from a woman in her forties with HIV. This chain connects TRBV5-4 to TRBJ2-7, with 8 bases that match TRBD1. The CDR3 DNA reads TGTGCCAGCAGTCTCGACAGGGGTTCCTACGAGCAGTACTTC. This encodes CASSLDRGSYEQYF.